The T cell receptor (beta chain) under discussion was sequenced for a study of T cells in tumors after PD-1 blockade. Background on the study: Prior checkpoint blockade, systemic immunosuppressant use, or anti-cancer therapy within 4 weeks excluded patients. Daily vismodegib 150 mg continued in a subset of anti-PD-1-treated patients. Tumor samples averaged about 26,000 templates (range about 550-99,264) and roughly 6,000 unique clonotypes.

Germline V gene data show CDR1 as SGHNT and CDR2 as YENEEA. The CDR3 is 15 amino acids. J gave up 8 bases and V 5 bases, and 5 bases lay outside the gene matches. The method was immunoSEQ multiplex PCR; TCRdb's version includes in-frame clones alone and lacks a portion of them. The data hold 7,000 to 9,500 clones, with approximately 70% observed a single time. The material sequenced was tumor tissue, taken after anti-PD-1 treatment. The chain employs TRBV11-3 and TRBJ2-1; 14 bases are a match to TRBD2. The receptor was isolated from a human donor with basal cell carcinoma. The chain's CDR3 is CASSPGTSGSHEQFF. For the CDR3, the DNA is TGTGCCAGCAGCCCCGGGACTAGCGGGAGTCATGAGCAGTTCTTC.